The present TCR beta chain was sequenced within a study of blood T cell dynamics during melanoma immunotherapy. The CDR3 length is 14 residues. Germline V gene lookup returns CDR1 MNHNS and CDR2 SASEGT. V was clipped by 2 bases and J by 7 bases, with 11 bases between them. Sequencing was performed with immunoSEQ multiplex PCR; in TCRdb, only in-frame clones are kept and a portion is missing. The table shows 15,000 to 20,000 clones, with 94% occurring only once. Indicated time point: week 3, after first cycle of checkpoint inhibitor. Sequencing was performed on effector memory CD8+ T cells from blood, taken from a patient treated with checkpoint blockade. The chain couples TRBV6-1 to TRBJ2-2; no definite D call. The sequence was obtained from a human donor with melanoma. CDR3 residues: CASSEKILGGELFF. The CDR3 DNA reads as TGTGCCAGCAGTGAAAAGATTTTGGGCGGGGAGCTGTTTTTT.